These 22 T cell receptor beta chains originate from one sample sequenced in a study of CD8 T cells in ankylosing spondylitis. Via MiXCR, TCRdb re-called the 5' RACE reads, giving one row per CDR3 protein. This table has about 400,000 distinct CDR3 sequences, more than 20% appearing once. Their cognate antigens are unknown. Findings and caveats of the study: The study identified a TCR beta motif of eight highly homologous variants that appeared characteristic of ankylosing spondylitis blood.

Material: blood, either unsorted or a sorted T cell fraction (not recorded which). These receptors were collected from a male donor with ankylosing spondylitis.

This clonotype was counted only a few times. The CDR3 loop is CATSTRTRAINQPQHF. In DNA form, the CDR3 reads TGTGCCACCAGCACAAGGACACGAGCTATCAATCAGCCCCAGCATTTT. The V and J genes are TRBV15 and TRBJ1-5; the D gene is possibly TRBD1 (5 bases). The CDR3 loop spans 16 amino acids. The V end lost 4 bases, the J end lost 3 bases, and 16 bases lay between the germline ends. The germline gives CDR1 LNHNV, CDR2 YYDKDF (reference sequence).

The chain joins TRBV20-1 to TRBJ2-1, with 7 bases that match TRBD1. Germline CDR1 is DFQATT and CDR2 is SNEGSKA (reference sequence). CDR3 length equals 15 residues. V shed 3 bases and J 3 bases; nucleotides not matched to a gene: 8. The CDR3 spells CSASYKTGYYNEQFF. The DNA for the CDR3 is TGCAGTGCTAGTTATAAGACAGGGTACTACAATGAGCAGTTCTTC.

The gene calls are TRBV9 and TRBJ2-6; 7 positions match TRBD1. There are 15 residues in the CDR3. CDR1 is SGDLS and CDR2 is YYNGEE in the germline V gene. V was clipped by 3 bases and J by 2 bases; unmatched bases: 2. CDR3 DNA sequence: TGTGCCAGCAGCGCGACAGGGACTGGGGCCAACGTCCTGACTTTC. Translated, it gives CASSATGTGANVLTF.

The chain has TRBV28 and TRBJ2-7; TRBD1 matches at 9 bases. Germline V gene lookup returns CDR1 MDHEN and CDR2 SYDVKM. The CDR3 totals 16 residues. With 2 bases clipped from V and 3 bases from J, the junction kept 8 bases outside the gene matches. CDR3 in amino acids: CASSLPLWDRVYEQYF. CDR3 nucleotides: TGTGCCAGCAGTTTACCATTATGGGACAGGGTCTACGAGCAGTACTTC.

V usage is TRBV25-1 and J usage is TRBJ1-1, with D unclear. The CDR3 spans 13 residues. Trimming took off 6 bases at V and 1 base at J, with 9 bases between the two ends. Germline assignment: CDR1 MGHDK and CDR2 SYGVNS. The CDR3 here is CASRTPGNTEAFF. The CDR3 coding sequence is TGTGCCAGCAGGACGCCGGGGAACACTGAAGCTTTCTTT.

This clonotype has just a few counts. The chain links TRBV25-1 to TRBJ1-2; D is possibly TRBD1 (5 bases). Germline values: CDR1 MGHDK, CDR2 SYGVNS. This CDR3 spans 12 amino acids. Trimming shortened V by 4 bases and J by 8 bases, and 11 bases separated the two germline ends. The CDR3 DNA reads as TGTGCCAGCAGTGCGGGAGGGGAAGGCTACACCTTC. Protein: CASSAGGEGYTF.

This clonotype has a handful of counts. The chain couples TRBV5-6 to TRBJ2-1; either TRBD1 or TRBD2 may supply D (5 bases each). The germline V and J ends were trimmed by 1 base and 2 bases, with 13 bases remaining between them. From germline, CDR1 is SGHDT and CDR2 YYEEEE. This CDR3 has 16 amino acids. In DNA, the CDR3 is TGTGCCAGCAGCTTGCTTTCGTGGGGACCCTACAATGAGCAGTTCTTC. Protein sequence: CASSLLSWGPYNEQFF. The whole variable domain, filled in from reference TRBV5-6 and TRBJ2-1, reads DAGVTQSPTHLIKTRGQQVTLRCSPKSGHDTVSWYQQALGQGPQFIFQYYEEEERQRGNFPDRFSGHQFPNYSSELNVNALLLGDSALYLCASSLLSWGPYNEQFFGPGTRLTVL.

The V and J genes are TRBV10-2 and TRBJ2-1; 14 bases fit TRBD2. The V gene end was trimmed by 7 bases and the J gene end by 8 bases; junction bases not matched to a gene: 7. The V gene's germline CDR1 is WSHSY and CDR2 SAAADI. CDR3 size: 15 residues. The chain's CDR3 is CASNPGLAGVDEQFF. The CDR3 DNA reads as TGCGCCAGCAACCCGGGACTAGCGGGAGTGGATGAGCAGTTCTTC.

The chain joins TRBV20-1 to TRBJ2-1; 11 nucleotides line up with TRBD2. V was pared by 6 bases and J by 1 base, with 8 bases of the junction left unmatched. The germline CDR1 and CDR2 sequences are DFQATT and SNEGSKA (reference sequence). This CDR3 is 16 amino acids long. CDR3 region: CSALTIAGGSYNEQFF. In DNA, the CDR3 is TGCAGTGCACTAACCATAGCGGGAGGGTCCTACAATGAGCAGTTCTTC.

This clonotype was recorded at least ten times. The J gene is TRBJ2-1, the V gene TRBV7-9; TRBD2 is a possible D gene (5 bases). The CDR3 is 10 residues long. The germline CDR1 and CDR2 sequences are SEHNR and FQNEAQ (reference sequence). V was pared by 11 bases and J by 6 bases, with 8 bases between. The CDR3 spells CAERGNEQFF. The CDR3, as DNA: TGTGCCGAACGGGGCAATGAGCAGTTCTTC.

The V gene is TRBV7-9, the J gene TRBJ2-3; tentative D call: TRBD2 (6 bases). V dropped 5 bases and J dropped 3 bases, with 15 bases sitting between them. The CDR3 length is 15 residues. Germline V CDR1 and CDR2: SEHNR, FQNEAQ (reference sequence). CDR3 residues: CASSISGVGTDTQYF. DNA for the CDR3: TGTGCCAGCAGCATTTCGGGAGTTGGGACAGATACGCAGTATTTT.

This clonotype was seen repeatedly, ten times or more. The rearrangement joins TRBV12-3 or TRBV12-4 to TRBJ1-5, with D perhaps matching TRBD1 (6 bases). This CDR3 is 14 amino acids long. Trimming took off 6 bases at V and 2 bases at J, with 11 bases between the two ends. CDR3 loop: CASSREGGNQPQHF. Here the CDR3 DNA reads TGTGCCAGCAGCCGGGAGGGGGGCAATCAGCCCCAGCATTTT.

The chain links TRBV24-1 to TRBJ2-1; D perhaps matches TRBD2 (5 bases). V dropped 3 bases and J dropped 3 bases, with 17 bases sitting between them. The germline V gene has CDR1 KGHDR and CDR2 SFDVKD. The CDR3 extends over 17 amino acids. CDR3 loop: CATSDRAPPSGYNEQFF. DNA for the CDR3: TGTGCCACCAGTGATCGGGCCCCCCCGAGCGGCTACAATGAGCAGTTCTTC.

This clonotype was found a few times. The DNA for the CDR3 is TGTGCCAGCTCACCGGGCCTGGACAGGAACTATGGCTACACCTTC. This encodes CASSPGLDRNYGYTF. The rearrangement links TRBV18 to TRBJ1-2; 7 nucleotides agree with TRBD1. The CDR3 has 15 residues. V dropped 3 bases and J dropped 2; count of bases not matched to a gene: 6. Looked up from germline, CDR1 is KGHSH and CDR2 is LQKENI.

The V gene is TRBV7-9, the J gene TRBJ1-6; 9 bases match TRBD1. The CDR3 has 17 residues. Germline values: CDR1 SEHNR, CDR2 FQNEAQ (reference sequence). The V gene end was trimmed by 0 bases and the J gene end by 7 bases; junction bases not matched to a gene: 7. CDR3 residues: CASSLALGQGLNSPLHF. The CDR3 DNA reads TGTGCCAGCAGCTTAGCGCTGGGACAGGGATTAAATTCACCCCTCCACTTT.

Ten or more counts support this clonotype. The chain has TRBV13 and TRBJ2-5, with TRBD2 identical over 13 bases. This CDR3 region has 16 residues. Trimming at V came to 5 bases and at J to 4 bases, leaving 7 bases not matched to a gene. Germline V gene lookup returns CDR1 PRHDT and CDR2 FYEKMQ (reference sequence). CDR3 sequence (DNA): TGTGCCAGCAGCGCGGGACTAGCGGGAACGCTAGAGACCCAGTACTTC. Translation: CASSAGLAGTLETQYF.

The chain carries TRBV14 and TRBJ1-1, with D possibly matching TRBD1 (5 bases). CDR3 size: 16 residues. V was clipped by 5 bases and J by 8 bases, with 24 bases between them. Germline loops: CDR1 SGHDN, CDR2 FVKESK. As DNA, the CDR3 is TGTGCCAGCAGCTACCGGGACGTCGCTTTTGTAAGGGAAGCTTTCTTT. It codes for CASSYRDVAFVREAFF.

The table lists this clonotype with a few counts. The chain combines TRBV5-1 with TRBJ2-3; 7 nucleotides agree with TRBD1. V was pared by 2 bases and J by 4 bases, with 4 bases of the junction left unmatched. Germline-derived CDR1 and CDR2 are SGHRS and YFSETQ. This CDR3 has 14 amino acids. In DNA form, the CDR3 reads TGCGCCAGCAGCTTAGACAGGGAGCCAGATACGCAGTATTTT. Translation gives CASSLDREPDTQYF.

The rearrangement links TRBV10-3 to TRBJ1-5; D is undetermined. Trimming left V 6 bases short and J 0 bases short, with 12 bases between. This CDR3 is 15 amino acids long. Looked up from germline, CDR1 is ENHRY and CDR2 is SYGVKD. This CDR3 is CAIRGEPYSNQPQHF. The CDR3 DNA sequence: TGTGCCATCAGGGGAGAGCCTTATAGCAATCAGCCCCAGCATTTT.

This clonotype was detected only a few times. The rearrangement uses TRBV10-3 and TRBJ2-3; tentatively, D is TRBD1 (5 bases). V was clipped by 8 bases and J by 2 bases, with 14 bases between them. CDR3 size: 14 residues. Germline CDR1 is ENHRY and CDR2 is SYGVKD. CDR3 sequence reads: CAIGTLGATDTQYF. Written as DNA, the CDR3 is TGTGCCATCGGCACCCTAGGGGCCACAGATACGCAGTATTTT.

This chain links TRBV18 with TRBJ2-4; no clear D gene. There are 14 residues in the CDR3. CDR1 and CDR2 from the germline V gene are KGHSH and LQKENI. Trimming took 1 base from V and 5 from J, leaving 9 bases between them. The CDR3 DNA reads as TGTGCCAGCTCACCACTCGGTTCGCAAAACATTCAGTACTTC. It is translated as CASSPLGSQNIQYF.

The chain joins TRBV7-9 to TRBJ2-1; tentative D call: TRBD2 (5 bases). This CDR3 comprises 15 residues. Trimming pared 8 bases from V and 0 bases from J, leaving 14 bases between. Germline values: CDR1 SEHNR, CDR2 FQNEAQ (reference sequence). DNA of the CDR3: TGTGCCAGCCACTTACTTGAGGGCTCCTACAATGAGCAGTTCTTC. Translated, it gives CASHLLEGSYNEQFF.